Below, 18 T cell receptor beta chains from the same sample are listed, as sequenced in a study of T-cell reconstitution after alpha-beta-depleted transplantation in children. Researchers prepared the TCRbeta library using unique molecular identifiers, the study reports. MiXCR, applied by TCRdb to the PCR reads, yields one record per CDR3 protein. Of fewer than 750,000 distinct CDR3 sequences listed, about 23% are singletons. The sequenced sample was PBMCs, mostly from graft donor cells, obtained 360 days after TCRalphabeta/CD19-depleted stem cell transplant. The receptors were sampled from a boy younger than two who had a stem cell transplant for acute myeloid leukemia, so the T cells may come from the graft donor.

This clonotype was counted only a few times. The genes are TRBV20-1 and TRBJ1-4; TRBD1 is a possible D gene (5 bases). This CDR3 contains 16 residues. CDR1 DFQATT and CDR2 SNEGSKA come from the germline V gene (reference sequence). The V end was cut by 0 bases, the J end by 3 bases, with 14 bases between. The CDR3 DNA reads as TGCAGTGCTAGAGATTTTTTCGGGACGGCTAATGAAAAACTGTTTTTT. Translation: CSARDFFGTANEKLFF.

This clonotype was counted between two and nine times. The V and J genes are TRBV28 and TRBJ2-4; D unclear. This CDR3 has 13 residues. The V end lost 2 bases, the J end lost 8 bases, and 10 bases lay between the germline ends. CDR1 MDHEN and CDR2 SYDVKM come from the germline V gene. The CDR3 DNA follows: TGTGCCAGCAGTTTAATACAGACCCACATTCAGTACTTC. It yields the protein CASSLIQTHIQYF.

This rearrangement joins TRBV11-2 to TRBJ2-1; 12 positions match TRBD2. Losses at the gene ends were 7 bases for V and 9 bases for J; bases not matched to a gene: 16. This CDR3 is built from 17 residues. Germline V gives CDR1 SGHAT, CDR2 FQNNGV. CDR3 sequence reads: CASTPISLAGGRGEQFF. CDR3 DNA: TGTGCCAGCACTCCCATTAGTCTAGCGGGGGGGCGGGGTGAGCAGTTCTTC.

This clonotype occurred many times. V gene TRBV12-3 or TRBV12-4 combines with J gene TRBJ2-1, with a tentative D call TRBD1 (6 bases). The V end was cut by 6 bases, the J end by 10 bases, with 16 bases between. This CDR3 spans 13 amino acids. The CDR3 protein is CASSRLQGGEQFF. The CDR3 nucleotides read TGTGCCAGCAGCCGTCTACAGGGCGGGGAGCAGTTCTTC.

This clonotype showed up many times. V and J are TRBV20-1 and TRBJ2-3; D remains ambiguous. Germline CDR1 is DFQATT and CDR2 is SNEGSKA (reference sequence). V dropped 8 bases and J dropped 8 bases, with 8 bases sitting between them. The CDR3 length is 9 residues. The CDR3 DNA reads TGCAGTCCCTCAGTTACGCAGTATTTT. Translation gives CSPSVTQYF.

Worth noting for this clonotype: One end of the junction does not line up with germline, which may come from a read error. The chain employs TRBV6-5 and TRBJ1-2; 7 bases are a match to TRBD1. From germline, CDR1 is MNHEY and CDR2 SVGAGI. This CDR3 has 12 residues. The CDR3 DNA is TGTGCCAGCAGTTACGCCGGACAGGTTCCTATCTTC. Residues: CASSYAGQVPIF.

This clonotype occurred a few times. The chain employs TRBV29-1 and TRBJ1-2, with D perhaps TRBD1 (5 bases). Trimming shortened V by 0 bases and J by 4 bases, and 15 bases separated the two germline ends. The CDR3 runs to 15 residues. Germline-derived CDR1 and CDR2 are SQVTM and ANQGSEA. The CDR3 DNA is TGCAGCGTTGAAGATCTAGCAGGGAGTAGCTATGGCTACACCTTC. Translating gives CSVEDLAGSSYGYTF.

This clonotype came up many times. The CDR3 sequence is CSAPTGIGEQYF. DNA for the CDR3: TGCAGTGCTCCTACAGGGATCGGCGAGCAGTACTTC. The gene calls are TRBV20-1 and TRBJ2-7; possible D gene TRBD1, 6 bases. Trimming removed 5 bases from V and 6 bases from J, with 14 bases in between. This CDR3 contains 12 residues. Germline loops: CDR1 DFQATT, CDR2 SNEGSKA (reference sequence).

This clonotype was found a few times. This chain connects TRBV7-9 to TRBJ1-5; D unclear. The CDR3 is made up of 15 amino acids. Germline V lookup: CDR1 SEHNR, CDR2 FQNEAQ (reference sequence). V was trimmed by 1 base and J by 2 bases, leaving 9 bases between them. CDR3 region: CASSLGGFGNQPQHF. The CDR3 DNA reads TGTGCCAGCAGCTTAGGAGGGTTTGGCAATCAGCCCCAGCATTTT.

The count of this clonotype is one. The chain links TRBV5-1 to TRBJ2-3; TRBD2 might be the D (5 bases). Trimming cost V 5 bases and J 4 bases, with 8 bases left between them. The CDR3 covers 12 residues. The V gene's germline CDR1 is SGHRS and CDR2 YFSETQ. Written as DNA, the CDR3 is TGCGCCAGCAGGCGGACTGCAGATACGCAGTATTTT. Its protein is CASRRTADTQYF.

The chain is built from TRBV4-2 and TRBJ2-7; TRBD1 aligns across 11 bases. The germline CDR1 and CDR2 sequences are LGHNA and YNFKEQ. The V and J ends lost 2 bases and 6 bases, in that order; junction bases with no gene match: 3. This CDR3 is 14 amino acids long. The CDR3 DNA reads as TGTGCCAGCAGCCAATCCGGGACAGGGGGCGAGCAGTACTTC. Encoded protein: CASSQSGTGGEQYF.

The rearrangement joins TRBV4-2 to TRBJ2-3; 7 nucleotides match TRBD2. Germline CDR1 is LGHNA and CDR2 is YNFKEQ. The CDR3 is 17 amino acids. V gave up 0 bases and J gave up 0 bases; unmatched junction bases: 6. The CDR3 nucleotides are TGTGCCAGCAGCCAAGAAGGCGGGGGACTTAGCACAGATACGCAGTATTTT. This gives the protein CASSQEGGGLSTDTQYF.

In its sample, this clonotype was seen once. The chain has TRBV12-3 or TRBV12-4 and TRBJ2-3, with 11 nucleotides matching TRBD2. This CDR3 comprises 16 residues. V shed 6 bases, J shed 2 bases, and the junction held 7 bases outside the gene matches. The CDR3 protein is CASSPVSGGATDTQYF. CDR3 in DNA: TGTGCCAGCAGCCCTGTTAGCGGGGGGGCCACAGATACGCAGTATTTT.

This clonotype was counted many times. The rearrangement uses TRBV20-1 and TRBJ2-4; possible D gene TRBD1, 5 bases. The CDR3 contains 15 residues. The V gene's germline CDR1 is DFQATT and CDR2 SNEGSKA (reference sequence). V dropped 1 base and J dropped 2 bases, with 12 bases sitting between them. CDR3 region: CSARATGRPKNIQYF. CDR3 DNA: TGCAGTGCTAGAGCCACAGGCCGACCCAAAAACATTCAGTACTTC.

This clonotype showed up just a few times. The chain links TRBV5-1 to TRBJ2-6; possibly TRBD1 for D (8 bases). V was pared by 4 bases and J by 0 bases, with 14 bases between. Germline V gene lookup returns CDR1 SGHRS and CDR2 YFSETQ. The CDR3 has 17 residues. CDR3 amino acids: CASSVTGGGSGANVLTF. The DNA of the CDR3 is TGCGCCAGCAGCGTAACAGGGGGGGGCTCTGGGGCCAACGTCCTGACTTTC.

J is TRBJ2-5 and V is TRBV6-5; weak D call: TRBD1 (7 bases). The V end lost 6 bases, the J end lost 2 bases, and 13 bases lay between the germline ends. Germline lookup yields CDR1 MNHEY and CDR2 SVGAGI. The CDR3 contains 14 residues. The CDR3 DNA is TGTGCCAGCAGCCGCGGGGACAGACAAGAGACCCAGTACTTC. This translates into CASSRGDRQETQYF.

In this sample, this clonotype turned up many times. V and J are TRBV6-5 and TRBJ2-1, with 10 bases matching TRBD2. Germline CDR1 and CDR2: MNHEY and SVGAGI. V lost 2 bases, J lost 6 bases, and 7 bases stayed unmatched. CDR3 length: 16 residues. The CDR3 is CASSYRFLAGANEQFF. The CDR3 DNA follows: TGTGCCAGCAGTTACCGATTCCTAGCGGGGGCCAATGAGCAGTTCTTC.

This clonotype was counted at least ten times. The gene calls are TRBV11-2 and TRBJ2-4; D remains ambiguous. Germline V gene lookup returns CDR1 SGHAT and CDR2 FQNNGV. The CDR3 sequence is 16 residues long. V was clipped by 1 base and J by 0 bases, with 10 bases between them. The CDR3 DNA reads TGTGCCAGCAGCTTAGGGGCAGGAGAAGCCAAAAACATTCAGTACTTC. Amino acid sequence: CASSLGAGEAKNIQYF.